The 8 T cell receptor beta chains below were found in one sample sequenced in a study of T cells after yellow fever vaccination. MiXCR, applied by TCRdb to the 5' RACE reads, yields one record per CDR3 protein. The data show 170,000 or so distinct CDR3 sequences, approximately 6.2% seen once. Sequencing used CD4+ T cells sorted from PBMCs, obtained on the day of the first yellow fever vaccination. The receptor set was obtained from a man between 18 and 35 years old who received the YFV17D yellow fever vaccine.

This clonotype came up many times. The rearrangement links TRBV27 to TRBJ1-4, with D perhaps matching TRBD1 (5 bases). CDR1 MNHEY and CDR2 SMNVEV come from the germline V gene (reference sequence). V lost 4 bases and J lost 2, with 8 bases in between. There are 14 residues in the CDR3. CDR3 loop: CASSWGSTNEKLFF. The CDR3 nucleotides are TGTGCCAGCAGTTGGGGGAGCACTAATGAAAAACTGTTTTTT.

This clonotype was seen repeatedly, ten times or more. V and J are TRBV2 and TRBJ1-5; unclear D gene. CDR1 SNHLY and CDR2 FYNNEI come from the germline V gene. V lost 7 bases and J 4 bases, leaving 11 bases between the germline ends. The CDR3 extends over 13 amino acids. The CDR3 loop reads CASKREGNQPQHF. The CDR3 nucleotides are TGTGCCAGCAAGAGGGAGGGAAATCAGCCCCAGCATTTT. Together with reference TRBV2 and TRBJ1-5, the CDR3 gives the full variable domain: EPEVTQTPSHQVTQMGQEVILRCVPISNHLYFYWYRQILGQKVEFLVSFYNNEISEKSEIFDDQFSVERPDGSNFTLKIRSTKLEDSAMYFCASKREGNQPQHFGDGTRLSIL.

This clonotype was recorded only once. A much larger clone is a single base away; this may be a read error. The CDR3: CASRHYGSRLHF. In nucleotides, the CDR3 is TGTGCCAGCAGACACTACGGTTCACGCCTCCACTTT. The gene calls are TRBV7-2 and TRBJ1-6; D gene uncertain. CDR1 and CDR2 from the germline V gene are SGHTA and FQGNSA. The CDR3 totals 12 residues. Together with reference TRBV7-2 and TRBJ1-6, the CDR3 gives the full variable domain: GAGVSQSPSNKVTEKGKDVELRCDPISGHTALYWYRQSLGQGLEFLIYFQGNSAPDKSGLPSDRFSAERTGGSVSTLTIQRTQQEDSAVYLCASRHYGSRLHFGNGTRLTVT.

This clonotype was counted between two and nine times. The chain's CDR3 is CSVRTSVGEQYF. The DNA of the CDR3 is TGCAGCGTTCGGACTAGCGTGGGGGAGCAGTACTTC. This sequence joins TRBV29-1 and TRBJ2-7; TRBD2 matches 9 bases. The germline CDR1 and CDR2 sequences are SQVTM and ANQGSEA. The V gene end was trimmed by 5 bases and the J gene end by 7 bases; junction bases not matched to a gene: 6. The CDR3 spans 12 residues.

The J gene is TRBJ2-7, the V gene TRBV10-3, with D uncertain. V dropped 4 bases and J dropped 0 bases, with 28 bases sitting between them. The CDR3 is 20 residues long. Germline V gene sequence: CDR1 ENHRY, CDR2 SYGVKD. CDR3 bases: TGTGCCATCAGTGGGCAGGTCTATAAAAGGGCCCTGCCCCACTCCTACGAGCAGTACTTC. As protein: CAISGQVYKRALPHSYEQYF.

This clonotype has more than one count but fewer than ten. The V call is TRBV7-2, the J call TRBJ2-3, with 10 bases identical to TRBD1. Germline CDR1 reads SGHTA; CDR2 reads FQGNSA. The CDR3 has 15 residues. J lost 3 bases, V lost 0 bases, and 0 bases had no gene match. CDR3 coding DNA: TGTGCCAGCAGCTTAGCGGGACAGGGGACAGATACGCAGTATTTT. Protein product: CASSLAGQGTDTQYF.

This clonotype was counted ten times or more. This CDR3 is CASRPGGHSPLHF. The CDR3 DNA is TGTGCCAGCAGACCAGGGGGGCATTCACCCCTCCACTTT. This sequence joins TRBV7-2 and TRBJ1-6; TRBD1 matches 7 bases. V trimming: 6 bases; J trimming: 8 bases; junction bases outside the gene matches: 4. This CDR3 region has 13 residues. CDR1 is SGHTA and CDR2 is FQGNSA in the germline V gene.

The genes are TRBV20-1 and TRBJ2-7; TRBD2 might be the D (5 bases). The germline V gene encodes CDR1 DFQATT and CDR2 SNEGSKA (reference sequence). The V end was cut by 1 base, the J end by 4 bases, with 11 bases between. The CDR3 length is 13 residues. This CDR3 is CSARGHTGYEQYF. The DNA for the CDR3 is TGCAGTGCTAGAGGCCACACGGGGTACGAGCAGTACTTC.